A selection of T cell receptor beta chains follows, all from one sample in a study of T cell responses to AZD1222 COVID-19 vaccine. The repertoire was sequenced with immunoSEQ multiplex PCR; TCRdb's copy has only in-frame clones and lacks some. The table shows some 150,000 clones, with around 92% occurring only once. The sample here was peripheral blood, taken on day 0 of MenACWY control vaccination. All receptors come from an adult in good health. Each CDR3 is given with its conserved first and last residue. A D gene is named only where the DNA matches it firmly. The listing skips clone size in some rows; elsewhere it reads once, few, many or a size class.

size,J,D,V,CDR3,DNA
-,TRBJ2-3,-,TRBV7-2,CASSLGPGATDTQYF,TGTGCCAGCAGCTTAGGGCCAGGGGCCACAGATACGCAGTATTTT
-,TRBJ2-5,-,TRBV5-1,CASSLEPSIGKETQYF,TGCGCCAGCAGCTTGGAACCGTCCATTGGGAAGGAGACCCAGTACTTC
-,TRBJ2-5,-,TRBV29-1,CSVEAGVGETQYF,TGCAGCGTTGAGGCCGGTGTCGGAGAGACCCAGTACTTC
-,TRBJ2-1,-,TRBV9,CASSAKLVAVYNEQFF,TGTGCCAGCAGCGCAAAACTAGTAGCGGTCTACAATGAGCAGTTCTTC
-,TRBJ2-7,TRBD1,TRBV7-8,CASSLEVAGQGTYF,TGTGCCAGCAGCTTGGAGGTTGCGGGACAGGGAACGTACTTC
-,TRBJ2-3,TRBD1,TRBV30,CAWAITGGEADTQYF,TGTGCCTGGGCCATAACAGGGGGCGAGGCAGATACGCAGTATTTT
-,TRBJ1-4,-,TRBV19,CASSLSTGSTNEKLFF,TGTGCCAGTAGCCTTTCAACAGGGAGCACTAATGAAAAACTGTTTTTT
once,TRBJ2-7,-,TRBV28,CASSLSWAGQHEQYF,TGTGCCAGCAGTTTGAGTTGGGCAGGGCAACACGAGCAGTACTTC
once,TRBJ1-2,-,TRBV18,CASSPLDEGGYTF,TGTGCCAGCTCACCATTGGATGAGGGAGGCTACACCTTC
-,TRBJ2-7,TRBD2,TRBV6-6,CASSPLAGAPSPIPYEQYF,TGTGCCAGCAGTCCCTTAGCGGGAGCACCTTCTCCTATCCCCTACGAGCAGTACTTC
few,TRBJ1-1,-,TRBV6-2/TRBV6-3,CASSYGVGLTEAFF,TGTGCCAGCAGTTACGGGGTGGGTTTGACTGAAGCTTTCTTT
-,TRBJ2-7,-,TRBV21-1,CASSKTGAYEQYF,TGTGCCAGCAGCAAGACAGGGGCGTACGAGCAGTACTTC
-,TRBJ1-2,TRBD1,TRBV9,CASSTRQGSDYGYTF,TGTGCCAGCAGCACCCGACAGGGTTCCGACTATGGCTACACCTTC
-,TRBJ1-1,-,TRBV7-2,CASSWDLGMNTEAFF,TGTGCCAGCAGCTGGGACCTGGGGATGAACACTGAAGCTTTCTTT
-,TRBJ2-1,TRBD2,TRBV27,CASSLFLAGGHNEQFF,TGTGCCAGCAGTTTATTTCTAGCGGGAGGGCACAATGAGCAGTTCTTC
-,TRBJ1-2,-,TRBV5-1,CASSPGSAGYGYTF,TGCGCCAGCAGCCCCGGATCTGCTGGCTATGGCTACACCTTC
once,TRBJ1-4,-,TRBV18,CASSQGANEKLFF,TGTGCCAGCTCACAGGGGGCTAATGAAAAACTGTTTTTT
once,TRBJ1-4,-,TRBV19,CASRAPGIEKLFF,TGTGCCAGTAGGGCCCCCGGGATAGAAAAACTGTTTTTT
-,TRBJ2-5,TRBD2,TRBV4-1,CASSQGTTSGQETQYF,TGCGCCAGCAGCCAAGGGACGACTAGCGGCCAAGAGACCCAGTACTTC
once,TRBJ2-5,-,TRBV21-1,CASSKAKDSQDGETQYF,TGTGCCAGCAGCAAAGCGAAAGATTCCCAAGACGGTGAGACCCAGTACTTC
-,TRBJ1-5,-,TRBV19,CASSSGRRNQPQHF,TGTGCCAGTAGTTCCGGCCGGCGGAATCAGCCCCAGCATTTT
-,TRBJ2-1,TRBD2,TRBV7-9,CASSLRAGVGLVGNEQFF,TGTGCCAGCAGCTTAAGAGCGGGAGTCGGTCTGGTAGGCAATGAGCAGTTCTTC
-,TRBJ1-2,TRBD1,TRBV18,CASSPTRLDRGHGYTF,TGTGCCAGCTCACCAACTCGGCTCGACAGGGGGCATGGCTACACCTTC
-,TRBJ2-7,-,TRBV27,CASSLFLTDRQTTYEQYF,TGTGCCAGCAGTTTATTCCTTACTGACAGGCAAACCACCTACGAGCAGTACTTC
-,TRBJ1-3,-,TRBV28,CASKDLPGNTIYF,TGTGCCAGCAAGGACTTACCTGGAAACACCATATATTTT
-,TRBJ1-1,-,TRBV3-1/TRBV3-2,CASSLGVWMNTEAFF,TGTGCCAGCAGCCTAGGGGTCTGGATGAACACTGAAGCTTTCTTT
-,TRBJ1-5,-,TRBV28,CASTLSNQPQHF,TGTGCCAGCACCCTTAGCAATCAGCCCCAGCATTTT